A single sample gave rise to the 10 T cell receptor beta chains below, sequenced in a study of early T cells in non-severe SARS-CoV-2 infection (dated by TCRdb to about 2021). The library was produced with 5' RACE. Sequenced on a NextSeq 500. Clones were called with MiXCR by TCRdb after fastp trimmed the public reads at Q25, and only in-frame beta chains were retained. When rows share a CDR3 protein, they turn into one entry using the most common DNA and genes. The sample contains roughly 83,000 distinct CDR3 sequences, roughly 12% of them found a single time. Clones ranked in the top ten supply 3.5% to 5% of the sample. The sequencing used whole blood, collected at baseline. Source of these receptors: an adult who was a healthcare worker with PCR-confirmed SARS-CoV-2 infection or an uninfected control (not recorded which).

The chain couples TRBV2 to TRBJ1-2; 7 nucleotides align to TRBD1. Germline CDR1 reads SNHLY; CDR2 reads FYNNEI. Trimming at V came to 6 bases and at J to 7 bases, leaving 11 bases not matched to a gene. This CDR3 is 14 amino acids long. The CDR3 region is CASRNDRESRGYTF. The CDR3 DNA is TGTGCCAGCAGAAACGACAGGGAATCCCGTGGCTACACCTTC.

Only a few counts were recorded for this clonotype. The chain recombines TRBV11-2 with TRBJ1-2; 7 positions match TRBD1. The J segment lost 2 bases and the V segment lost 5 bases, leaving 8 bases of the junction unmatched. The CDR3 runs 15 residues. Germline CDR1 is SGHAT and CDR2 is FQNNGV. The CDR3 protein is CASSPRTGHNYGYTF. The CDR3 DNA reads TGTGCCAGCAGCCCCCGGACAGGTCACAACTATGGCTACACCTTC. Filled out from reference TRBV11-2 and TRBJ1-2, the complete variable domain reads EAGVAQSPRYKIIEKRQSVAFWCNPISGHATLYWYQQILGQGPKLLIQFQNNGVVDDSQLPKDRFSAERLKGVDSTLKIQPAKLEDSAVYLCASSPRTGHNYGYTFGSGTRLTVV.

This clonotype has a handful of counts. The V and J genes are TRBV19 and TRBJ2-1; 7 bases are a match to TRBD2. J was trimmed by 5 bases and V by 4 bases; bases with no gene match: 8. The CDR3 contains 15 residues. Looked up from germline, CDR1 is LNHDA and CDR2 is SQIVND (reference sequence). The CDR3 loop reads CASSTIAGRDNEQFF. The CDR3 DNA sequence: TGTGCCAGTAGTACTATAGCGGGCCGAGACAATGAGCAGTTCTTC.

Written as DNA, the CDR3 is TGTGCCAGCTCACCCGGGGGGGGTAATGAGCAGTTCTTC. Translation gives CASSPGGGNEQFF. The chain recombines TRBV18 with TRBJ2-1, with 8 nucleotides matching TRBD2. CDR1 KGHSH and CDR2 LQKENI come from the germline V gene. This CDR3 is 13 amino acids long. Losses at the gene ends were 3 bases for V and 7 bases for J; bases not matched to a gene: 2.

This clonotype was recorded many times. This sequence joins TRBV10-2 and TRBJ2-3, with D possibly called TRBD1 or TRBD2 (5 bases each). The CDR3 totals 16 residues. V gave up 2 bases and J gave up 1 base, with 13 bases separating them. Germline loops: CDR1 WSHSY, CDR2 SAAADI. The CDR3 DNA is TGCGCCAGCAGTGAGCCCTACCGGGACGGCACAGATACGCAGTATTTT. Translated, it gives CASSEPYRDGTDTQYF.

This clonotype was seen only a few times. V is TRBV9 and J is TRBJ2-3; TRBD1 matches 8 bases. This CDR3 is built from 16 residues. CDR1 is SGDLS and CDR2 is YYNGEE in the germline V gene. Trimming took 2 bases from V and 4 from J; bases not matched to a gene: 9. The CDR3 loop reads CASSVQDRVRPDTQYF. CDR3 coding DNA: TGTGCCAGCAGCGTCCAGGACAGGGTCCGCCCAGATACGCAGTATTTT.

This clonotype was seen only a few times. The chain uses TRBV11-3 and TRBJ2-5; perhaps TRBD2 as D (6 bases). The V end lost 5 bases, the J end lost 5 bases, and 15 bases lay between the germline ends. Germline loops: CDR1 SGHNT, CDR2 YENEEA. This CDR3 is 14 amino acids long. The CDR3 sequence: CASSQDGGLETQYF. CDR3 DNA: TGTGCCAGCAGCCAGGACGGGGGTTTGGAGACCCAGTACTTC. The full variable domain, rest sourced from reference TRBV11-3 and TRBJ2-5, is EAGVVQSPRYKIIEKKQPVAFWCNPISGHNTLYWYLQNLGQGPELLIRYENEEAVDDSQLPKDRFSAERLKGVDSTLKIQPAELGDSAVYLCASSQDGGLETQYFGPGTRLLVL.

The table lists this clonotype with many counts. The chain carries TRBV19 and TRBJ1-4; no firm D call. Germline V CDR1 and CDR2: LNHDA, SQIVND (reference sequence). The V end was cut by 7 bases, the J end by 7 bases, with 22 bases between. This CDR3 region has 16 residues. The CDR3: CASMKPGPGGSEKLFF. For the CDR3, the DNA is TGTGCCAGTATGAAACCCGGGCCCGGAGGGAGTGAAAAACTGTTTTTT.

This sequence joins TRBV25-1 and TRBJ2-1; D not certain. The CDR3 contains 14 residues. V lost 3 bases and J 8 bases, leaving 14 bases between the germline ends. In germline, CDR1 is MGHDK, CDR2 SYGVNS. CDR3 protein: CASSEPPPGDEQFF. Here the CDR3 DNA reads TGTGCCAGCAGTGAGCCCCCCCCGGGCGATGAGCAGTTCTTC.

This chain joins TRBV15 and TRBJ2-7; 7 bases are shared with TRBD1. V lost 1 base to trimming and J lost 4 bases; unmatched junction nucleotides: 7. This CDR3 has 15 residues. Germline loops: CDR1 LNHNV, CDR2 YYDKDF (reference sequence). This chain's CDR3 is CATSRGTGTTYEQYF. CDR3 nucleotide sequence: TGTGCCACCAGCAGAGGGACAGGTACTACGTACGAGCAGTACTTC.